These 2 T cell receptor beta chains share one sample of origin, sequenced in a study of beta chain features in type 1 diabetes. What was sequenced were expressed TCRB transcripts, since all of the isolated RNA had been reverse transcribed. Using immunoSEQ multiplex PCR, the repertoire was profiled, and TCRdb retains in-frame clones only, with some absent. This table holds 300,000 to 350,000 clones, roughly 8% found once. The sample consisted of central memory CD4+ T cells from blood. These receptors were obtained from a woman younger than 35 in good health.

The chain couples TRBV15 to TRBJ1-5; D may be TRBD1 (5 bases). The V and J ends lost 0 bases and 0 bases respectively, with 6 bases between them. The V gene's germline CDR1 is LNHNV and CDR2 YYDKDF (reference sequence). The CDR3 is made up of 15 amino acids. CDR3 amino acids: CATSREQVSNQPQHF. The DNA of the CDR3 is TGTGCCACCAGCAGAGAACAGGTTAGCAATCAGCCCCAGCATTTT.

Only a few counts were recorded for this clone. The chain combines TRBV6-5 with TRBJ2-7; 11 bases are shared with TRBD2. CDR3 size: 14 residues. Germline V gene sequence: CDR1 MNHEY, CDR2 SVGAGI. V was pared by 5 bases and J by 9 bases, with 9 bases of the junction left unmatched. The CDR3, as DNA: TGTGCCAGCAGTGTGGGACTAGCGGCGATCGGGCAGTACTTC. Its protein product is CASSVGLAAIGQYF.